The 20 T cell receptor beta chains below were found in one sample sequenced in a study of blood T cell repertoires in COVID-19. The data were produced by immunoSEQ multiplex PCR, yet TCRdb's version contains in-frame clones alone and is incomplete. The profile shows approximately 160,000 clones, 85% to 95% of them singletons. The sample comprised peripheral blood. All receptors derive from a woman aged 55 to 70 with COVID-19, enrolled during active disease.

The DNA of the CDR3 is TGCGCCAGCAGCGTCGGGAACCTCGCTGGAAACACCATATATTTT. Amino acids: CASSVGNLAGNTIYF. This chain links TRBV5-1 with TRBJ1-3, with D hard to call. The CDR3 loop spans 15 amino acids. Germline-derived CDR1 and CDR2 are SGHRS and YFSETQ. V lost 4 bases, J lost 2 bases, and 13 bases lay in between.

J is TRBJ1-2 and V is TRBV11-2, with 7 bases fitting TRBD1. J gave up 6 bases and V 2 bases, and 12 bases lay outside the gene matches. Per the germline V gene, CDR1 is SGHAT and CDR2 is FQNNGV. The CDR3 is 16 amino acids. The CDR3 is CASSLSSLRQGDGYTF. In nucleotides, the CDR3 is TGTGCCAGCAGCTTATCATCGCTGAGACAGGGTGATGGCTACACCTTC.

The V and J genes are TRBV6-5 and TRBJ2-1, with D maybe TRBD2 (6 bases). CDR3 length: 15 amino acids. V was trimmed by 6 bases and J by 0 bases, leaving 12 bases between them. Germline assignment: CDR1 MNHEY and CDR2 SVGAGI. CDR3 residues: CASSLGGFSYNEQFF. In DNA, the CDR3 is TGTGCCAGCAGCCTTGGGGGGTTCTCCTACAATGAGCAGTTCTTC.

This rearrangement joins TRBV13 to TRBJ1-3; D gene unclear. The CDR3 loop spans 15 amino acids. V was shortened by 0 bases and J by 0 bases, with 6 bases between the two germline ends. Germline V lookup: CDR1 PRHDT, CDR2 FYEKMQ (reference sequence). CDR3 in amino acids: CASSLGGSSGNTIYF. The DNA for the CDR3 is TGTGCCAGCAGCTTAGGTGGCAGCTCTGGAAACACCATATATTTT.

This chain links TRBV2 with TRBJ2-5, with 9 bases that match TRBD2. The germline gives CDR1 SNHLY, CDR2 FYNNEI. The length of the CDR3 is 16 residues. Trimming removed 0 bases from V and 2 bases from J; junction bases left unmatched: 4. Written as DNA, the CDR3 is TGTGCCAGCAGTGAAGCGCGGGCGGGGGGGCAAGAGACCCAGTACTTC. This translates into CASSEARAGGQETQYF. The full variable domain, with the rest looked up from reference TRBV2 and TRBJ2-5, is EPEVTQTPSHQVTQMGQEVILRCVPISNHLYFYWYRQILGQKVEFLVSFYNNEISEKSEIFDDQFSVERPDGSNFTLKIRSTKLEDSAMYFCASSEARAGGQETQYFGPGTRLLVL.

This rearrangement joins TRBV27 to TRBJ2-5; D possibly corresponds to TRBD2 (6 bases). Between the trimmed V and J ends, which lost 5 bases and 5 bases, there was a span of 12 bases. The CDR3 sequence is 13 residues long. The germline V gene encodes CDR1 MNHEY and CDR2 SMNVEV (reference sequence). CDR3 sequence reads: CASSGRLAETQYF. The CDR3 region has the DNA TGTGCCAGCAGTGGGAGGCTAGCGGAGACCCAGTACTTC.

This chain joins TRBV10-3 and TRBJ1-6; 7 nucleotides line up with TRBD1. The V gene end was trimmed by 10 bases and the J gene end by 8 bases; junction bases not matched to a gene: 5. The germline gives CDR1 ENHRY, CDR2 SYGVKD. The CDR3 sequence is 12 residues long. CDR3 in amino acids: CASSTGDSPLHF. CDR3 DNA sequence: TGTGCCAGCAGCACAGGGGATTCACCCCTCCACTTT.

This chain links TRBV29-1 with TRBJ2-7; D unresolved. This CDR3 contains 14 residues. The germline V gene encodes CDR1 SQVTM and CDR2 ANQGSEA. The V end lost 0 bases, the J end lost 0 bases, and 9 bases lay between the germline ends. CDR3 sequence (DNA): TGCAGCGTTGAAGATAACGATAGCTCCTACGAGCAGTACTTC. Translated: CSVEDNDSSYEQYF.

There are a few counts of this clone. The chain recombines TRBV3-1 (or the pseudogene TRBV3-2) with TRBJ1-1; 8 bases align to TRBD1. The V gene end was trimmed by 3 bases and the J gene end by 4 bases; junction bases not matched to a gene: 1. The CDR3 has 13 residues. Germline V gene sequence: CDR1 LGHDT, CDR2 YNNKEL (reference sequence). For the CDR3, the DNA is TGTGCCAGCAGCCACACAGGGGGCACTGAAGCTTTCTTT. Protein: CASSHTGGTEAFF.

The J gene is TRBJ1-1, the V gene TRBV6-5, with 8 bases matching TRBD1. The CDR3 is 13 residues long. Unmatched junction bases numbered 3, after V lost 5 bases and J lost 4 bases. Per the germline V gene, CDR1 is MNHEY and CDR2 is SVGAGI. The CDR3 nucleotides are TGTGCCAGCAGTCAGACAGGGGTCACTGAAGCTTTCTTT. This gives the protein CASSQTGVTEAFF.

The chain is built from TRBV7-8 and TRBJ2-5; 9 nucleotides match TRBD2. Germline V gives CDR1 SGHVS, CDR2 FQNEAQ. V lost 3 bases and J lost 2; bases outside the gene matches: 7. The CDR3 contains 16 residues. CDR3 in amino acids: CASSFAASGEQETQYF. The CDR3 bases are TGTGCCAGCAGCTTTGCCGCTAGCGGGGAACAAGAGACCCAGTACTTC.

The chain links TRBV4-3 to TRBJ1-2; 8 nucleotides match TRBD1. V lost 1 base to trimming and J lost 8 bases; unmatched junction nucleotides: 9. This CDR3 region has 15 residues. The germline CDR1 and CDR2 sequences are LGHNA and YSLEER. The CDR3 protein is CASSQGTGQGRGYTF. DNA for the CDR3: TGCGCCAGCAGCCAAGGCACTGGACAGGGCCGAGGCTACACCTTC.

The V and J genes are TRBV7-9 and TRBJ1-5; 7 bases are shared with TRBD1. The V gene end was trimmed by 4 bases and the J gene end by 7 bases; junction bases not matched to a gene: 13. Germline V CDR1 and CDR2: SEHNR, FQNEAQ (reference sequence). The CDR3 has 16 residues. The CDR3 DNA reads as TGTGCCAGCAGCTCTGATGACAGGGACGTAAAACAGCCCCAGCATTTT. The encoded protein is CASSSDDRDVKQPQHF.

This chain connects TRBV19 to TRBJ1-6; 10 bases match TRBD1. Germline V CDR1 and CDR2: LNHDA, SQIVND (reference sequence). V shed 3 bases, J shed 5 bases, and the junction held 1 base outside the gene matches. The CDR3 is 15 residues long. The CDR3 is CASSIGTGDNSPLHF. In DNA form, the CDR3 reads TGTGCCAGTAGTATTGGGACAGGGGATAATTCACCCCTCCACTTT.

The chain joins TRBV27 to TRBJ2-3; TRBD2 is a possible D gene (6 bases). The V gene's germline CDR1 is MNHEY and CDR2 SMNVEV (reference sequence). CDR3 length equals 15 residues. V was pared by 5 bases and J by 0 bases, with 12 bases between. The CDR3 region is CASSPGRGSTDTQYF. CDR3 sequence (DNA): TGTGCCAGCAGTCCTGGCCGGGGGAGCACAGATACGCAGTATTTT.

This clone was recorded only once. This chain links TRBV7-2 with TRBJ1-3; D is uncertain. The CDR3 runs 17 residues. V shed 1 base and J shed 3 bases, with 16 bases lying between them. Germline CDR1 and CDR2: SGHTA and FQGNSA. In DNA form, the CDR3 reads TGTGCCAGCAGCTTAGTTGGTGCGGGTAGGAATGGAAACACCATATATTTT. Protein product: CASSLVGAGRNGNTIYF.

This rearrangement joins TRBV3-1 (or the pseudogene TRBV3-2) to TRBJ1-1, with D uncertain. V was shortened by 1 base and J by 5 bases, with 11 bases between the two germline ends. This CDR3 region has 14 residues. Germline V gives CDR1 LGHDT, CDR2 YNNKEL (reference sequence). In DNA, the CDR3 is TGTGCCAGCAGCCAAGGCCTAAGAGGGACTGAAGCTTTCTTT. As protein: CASSQGLRGTEAFF.

This clone occurred a few times. The rearrangement links TRBV18 to TRBJ2-7, with 9 bases matching TRBD1. The CDR3 consists of 15 residues. Unmatched junction bases numbered 5, after V lost 2 bases and J lost 3 bases. In germline, CDR1 is KGHSH, CDR2 LQKENI. CDR3 bases: TGTGCCAGCTCACCAGGGACAGGGTCCGACTACGAGCAGTACTTC. Translation: CASSPGTGSDYEQYF. Filled out from reference TRBV18 and TRBJ2-7, the complete variable domain reads NAGVMQNPRHLVRRRGQEARLRCSPMKGHSHVYWYRQLPEEGLKFMVYLQKENIIDESGMPKERFSAEFPKEGPSILRIQQVVRGDSAAYFCASSPGTGSDYEQYFGPGTRLTVT.

V usage is TRBV18 and J usage is TRBJ1-2, with D possibly matching TRBD1 (5 bases). Per the germline V gene, CDR1 is KGHSH and CDR2 is LQKENI. The CDR3 totals 13 residues. Trimming removed 6 bases at V and 5 bases at J, with 13 bases between. Here the CDR3 reads CASSPPTGYGYTF. CDR3 sequence (DNA): TGTGCCAGCTCCCCCCCCACAGGTTATGGCTACACCTTC.

V is TRBV11-2 and J is TRBJ2-1, with 9 positions matching TRBD1. This CDR3 region has 18 residues. With 2 bases clipped from V and 0 bases from J, the junction kept 8 bases outside the gene matches. From germline, CDR1 is SGHAT and CDR2 FQNNGV. This CDR3 reads CASSLTGGPRSSYNEQFF. The DNA for the CDR3 is TGTGCCAGCAGCTTAACAGGGGGCCCTCGGAGCTCCTACAATGAGCAGTTCTTC. The full variable domain, completed using reference TRBV11-2 and TRBJ2-1, is EAGVAQSPRYKIIEKRQSVAFWCNPISGHATLYWYQQILGQGPKLLIQFQNNGVVDDSQLPKDRFSAERLKGVDSTLKIQPAKLEDSAVYLCASSLTGGPRSSYNEQFFGPGTRLTVL.